Listed here are 27 T cell receptor beta chains from one sample, sequenced in a study of T cell repertoires in cytomegalovirus infection. TCRdb independently ran MiXCR on the reads; one entry per CDR3 protein. The sample has 250,000 to 300,000 distinct CDR3 sequences, roughly 26% seen once. Sample: PBMCs. Receptors were obtained from a human donor in good health (CMV status not recorded). Some clones in this sample may be carry-over from other donors' samples.

This clonotype was detected many times. One junction end disagrees with the germline gene, perhaps due to a read error. The chain recombines TRBV11-3 with TRBJ2-1; D may be TRBD2 (5 bases). Per germline, CDR1 SGHNT and CDR2 YENEEA. The CDR3 spans 16 residues. DNA of the CDR3: TGTGCCAGCAGCCTAGATTTGAGCGGTTCCTACAATGAGCAGTTCTTC. Translating it yields CASSLDLSGSYNEQFF.

The rearrangement joins TRBV11-1 to TRBJ1-6, with unresolved D. The CDR3 covers 11 residues. V lost 8 bases, J lost 7 bases, and 6 bases lay in between. CDR1 is SGHAT, CDR2 FQDESV, per germline (reference sequence). As DNA, the CDR3 is TGTGCCAGCTCAGAGAATTCACCCCTCCACTTT. It specifies CASSENSPLHF.

V and J are TRBV7-2 and TRBJ2-3; tentatively, D is TRBD1 (5 bases). Germline CDR1 reads SGHTA; CDR2 reads FQGNSA. Trimming pared 2 bases from V and 4 bases from J, leaving 13 bases between. The CDR3 has 15 residues. CDR3 loop: CASSLRWGRADTQYF. The CDR3 DNA follows: TGTGCCAGCAGCTTAAGGTGGGGCCGGGCAGATACGCAGTATTTT.

This clonotype has ten or more counts. This chain links TRBV7-2 with TRBJ1-3; perhaps TRBD1 as D (6 bases). Trimming removed 2 bases from V and 0 bases from J, with 17 bases in between. Germline V lookup: CDR1 SGHTA, CDR2 FQGNSA. The CDR3 consists of 18 residues. This CDR3 reads CASSLYGNRAHSGNTIYF. CDR3 DNA: TGTGCCAGCAGCTTATACGGCAACAGGGCACACTCTGGAAACACCATATATTTT.

J is TRBJ2-5 and V is TRBV20-1; D gene uncertain. The CDR3 is 12 residues long. The germline V gene encodes CDR1 DFQATT and CDR2 SNEGSKA (reference sequence). Trimming took off 8 bases at V and 5 bases at J, with 15 bases between the two ends. The CDR3 sequence: CSLRSTGETQYF. The CDR3 DNA follows: TGCAGTCTTCGGTCAACCGGGGAGACCCAGTACTTC.

The chain combines TRBV28 with TRBJ1-2; no clear D. The germline V and J ends were trimmed by 8 bases and 4 bases, with 20 bases remaining between them. CDR1 and CDR2 (germline): MDHEN, SYDVKM. The CDR3 loop spans 15 amino acids. Written as DNA, the CDR3 is TGTGCCAGCGCATCTAAAACTCGGTGGGGCTATGGCTACACCTTC. Translated, it gives CASASKTRWGYGYTF.

V and J are TRBV7-2 and TRBJ1-1, with D perhaps matching TRBD1 (6 bases). Looked up from germline, CDR1 is SGHTA and CDR2 is FQGNSA. Trimming pared 2 bases from V and 12 bases from J, leaving 13 bases between. The CDR3 is 12 amino acids. The CDR3 reads CASSLSRQEPFF. The CDR3 nucleotides read TGTGCCAGCAGCTTATCAAGACAGGAGCCTTTCTTT.

The table lists this clonotype with many counts. The chain carries TRBV28 and TRBJ1-5; D remains ambiguous. The CDR3 runs 14 residues. Trimming took 5 bases from V and 7 from J, leaving 15 bases between them. CDR1 and CDR2 from the germline V gene are MDHEN and SYDVKM. CDR3 coding DNA: TGTGCCAGCAGTCCTCGGCTTTCTTACCAGCCCCAGCATTTT. Translating it yields CASSPRLSYQPQHF.

This chain joins TRBV12-3 or TRBV12-4 and TRBJ1-1, with D possibly TRBD1 on 6 matching bases. The CDR3 covers 14 residues. V gave up 5 bases and J gave up 5 bases, with 15 bases separating them. CDR3 sequence: CASSHRTVGTEAFF. The DNA for the CDR3 is TGTGCCAGCAGTCATCGGACAGTAGGGACTGAAGCTTTCTTT.

V and J are TRBV29-1 and TRBJ1-5; no firm D call. The germline V gene encodes CDR1 SQVTM and CDR2 ANQGSEA. V lost 4 bases and J 0 bases, leaving 7 bases between the germline ends. The CDR3 runs to 13 residues. The CDR3 reads CSVGGYSNQPQHF. CDR3 in DNA: TGCAGCGTTGGCGGATATAGCAATCAGCCCCAGCATTTT. Together with reference TRBV29-1 and TRBJ1-5, the CDR3 gives the full variable domain: SAVISQKPSRDICQRGTSLTIQCQVDSQVTMMFWYRQQPGQSLTLIATANQGSEATYESGFVIDKFPISRPNLTFSTLTVSNMSPEDSSIYLCSVGGYSNQPQHFGDGTRLSIL.

V gene TRBV5-1 combines with J gene TRBJ1-4, with D possibly TRBD1 on 5 matching bases. The CDR3 extends over 14 amino acids. The V gene lost 0 bases and the J gene lost 4 bases, with 7 bases spanning the gap. Looked up from germline, CDR1 is SGHRS and CDR2 is YFSETQ. CDR3 sequence reads: CASSLEGFNEKLFF. CDR3 nucleotide sequence: TGCGCCAGCAGCTTGGAGGGGTTTAATGAAAAACTGTTTTTT.

The CDR3 here is CASSIRTISAYEQYF. The CDR3 coding sequence is TGTGCCAGTAGTATAAGAACCATCTCCGCCTACGAGCAGTACTTC. J is TRBJ2-7 and V is TRBV19; no clear D gene. Germline assignment: CDR1 LNHDA and CDR2 SQIVND (reference sequence). The CDR3 is 15 amino acids. Trimming cost V 2 bases and J 2 bases, with 13 bases left between them.

This clonotype was seen many times. The CDR3 coding sequence is TGTGCCAGCAGCCCACGAGACCCAAGTATTGACACGCAGTATTTT. It encodes CASSPRDPSIDTQYF. The rearrangement uses TRBV7-2 and TRBJ2-3, with D unclear. Germline values: CDR1 SGHTA, CDR2 FQGNSA. This CDR3 region has 15 residues. With 5 bases removed from V and 9 bases from J, the gap between germline ends came to 21 bases.

This rearrangement joins TRBV14 to TRBJ1-3; D ambiguous. Deletions cut 5 bases from V and 1 base from J, with 15 bases between. The CDR3 contains 16 residues. Germline CDR1 is SGHDN and CDR2 is FVKESK. Here the CDR3 reads CASSEARARSGNTIYF. The DNA for the CDR3 is TGTGCCAGCAGCGAGGCGAGGGCGCGGTCTGGAAACACCATATATTTT.

The V gene is TRBV6-1, the J gene TRBJ2-7; 8 nucleotides align to TRBD1. The CDR3 runs 16 residues. Trimming took 6 bases from V and 2 from J; bases not matched to a gene: 12. Germline V CDR1 and CDR2: MNHNS, SASEGT. The DNA of the CDR3 is TGTGCCAGCAGGACCAGACGGGACAGGCTAACCTACGAGCAGTACTTC. This encodes CASRTRRDRLTYEQYF.

The table lists this clonotype with a few counts. This chain's CDR3 is CASSPSGGGDIDTQYF. CDR3 bases: TGTGCCAGCAGCCCAAGTGGCGGGGGGGATATAGATACGCAGTATTTT. V and J are TRBV28 and TRBJ2-3, with 9 bases lining up with TRBD2. V lost 6 bases and J lost 5; bases outside the gene matches: 12. The CDR3 length is 16 residues. Per germline, CDR1 MDHEN and CDR2 SYDVKM.

The V call is TRBV7-4, the J call TRBJ2-3; 7 positions match TRBD1. This CDR3 has 15 amino acids. J gave up 1 base and V 4 bases, and 5 bases lay outside the gene matches. Germline lookup yields CDR1 SGHVT and CDR2 SQSDAQ. This CDR3 reads CASSYTGDGTDTQYF. CDR3 coding DNA: TGTGCCAGCAGCTACACAGGGGATGGCACAGATACGCAGTATTTT.

This clonotype was counted many times. The gene calls are TRBV7-8 and TRBJ2-3; 11 positions match TRBD2. This CDR3 has 16 amino acids. The germline CDR1 and CDR2 sequences are SGHVS and FQNEAQ. V was pared by 1 base and J by 6 bases, with 6 bases of the junction left unmatched. CDR3 sequence reads: CASSLEASGRIDTQYF. The CDR3, as DNA: TGTGCCAGCAGCTTAGAGGCTAGCGGGAGGATCGATACGCAGTATTTT.

J is TRBJ2-6 and V is TRBV6-4; D is uncertain. CDR3 length: 16 amino acids. V was trimmed by 0 bases and J by 0 bases, leaving 6 bases between them. Germline assignment: CDR1 MRHNA and CDR2 SNTAGT. The CDR3 sequence: CASSDSGLSGANVLTF. The CDR3 DNA reads TGTGCCAGCAGTGACTCAGGGCTCTCTGGGGCCAACGTCCTGACTTTC.

This clonotype was found many times. The chain is built from TRBV12-3 or TRBV12-4 and TRBJ1-1; D unclear. Trimming removed 9 bases at V and 0 bases at J, with 8 bases between. This CDR3 spans 12 amino acids. CDR3 region: CASQTLNTEAFF. Written as DNA, the CDR3 is TGTGCCAGTCAGACTTTGAACACTGAAGCTTTCTTT.

This CDR3 is CASSADPSSYNEQFF. Here the CDR3 DNA reads TGTGCCAGCAGTGCAGATCCGAGCTCCTACAATGAGCAGTTCTTC. This chain connects TRBV2 to TRBJ2-1; D not certain. V was shortened by 4 bases and J by 0 bases, with 10 bases between the two germline ends. The CDR3 is 15 residues long. Germline loops: CDR1 SNHLY, CDR2 FYNNEI.

The table lists this clonotype with many counts. This chain links TRBV7-2 with TRBJ1-6; no definite D call. The CDR3 length is 13 residues. Per germline, CDR1 SGHTA and CDR2 FQGNSA. The V end lost 1 base, the J end lost 10 bases, and 8 bases lay between the germline ends. This chain's CDR3 is CASSLEWESPLHF. The CDR3, as DNA: TGTGCCAGCAGCTTAGAGTGGGAGTCACCCCTCCACTTT.

In its sample, this clonotype was seen many times. This chain joins TRBV12-3 or TRBV12-4 and TRBJ2-3, with unresolved D. Trimming took 5 bases from V and 6 from J, leaving 12 bases between them. The CDR3 has 13 residues. This CDR3 reads CASSILAPDTQYF. Written as DNA, the CDR3 is TGTGCCAGCAGTATCTTAGCTCCCGATACGCAGTATTTT.

The chain has TRBV7-2 and TRBJ2-1; the match to TRBD2 covers 8 bases. The V gene end was trimmed by 6 bases and the J gene end by 7 bases; junction bases not matched to a gene: 5. This CDR3 has 13 amino acids. Germline V CDR1 and CDR2: SGHTA, FQGNSA. Here the CDR3 reads CASRRTSWNEQFF. In DNA, the CDR3 is TGTGCCAGCAGGAGGACTAGCTGGAATGAGCAGTTCTTC.

The sample holds many counts of this clonotype. The CDR3 DNA follows: TGTGCCAGCAGCGCAGGGACTAGCGTATCCTACAATGAGCAGTTCTTC. Translating gives CASSAGTSVSYNEQFF. J is TRBJ2-1 and V is TRBV7-2, with 10 bases fitting TRBD2. Germline CDR1 is SGHTA and CDR2 is FQGNSA. With V trimmed by 5 bases and J by 1 base, 5 bases remained unmatched. The CDR3 has 16 residues.

This clonotype was detected only a few times. One end of the junction does not line up with germline, which may come from a read error. Here the CDR3 DNA reads TGTGCCAGCAGCTTAGTGGCGGGAGCGGGGGATACGCGGTATTTT. This encodes CASSLVAGAGDTRYF. The chain couples TRBV7-2 to TRBJ2-3; TRBD2 agrees at 8 bases. Germline values: CDR1 SGHTA, CDR2 FQGNSA. The CDR3 is 15 residues long. The whole variable domain, remainder taken from reference TRBV7-2 and TRBJ2-3, is GAGVSQSPSNKVTEKGKDVELRCDPISGHTALYWYRQSLGQGLEFLIYFQGNSAPDKSGLPSDRFSAERTGGSVSTLTIQRTQQEDSAVYLCASSLVAGAGDTRYFGPGTRLTVL.

This clonotype appeared many times. The genes are TRBV7-6 and TRBJ2-1, with D perhaps matching TRBD2 (7 bases). CDR1 and CDR2 from the germline V gene are SGHVS and FNYEAQ. CDR3 length equals 14 residues. V lost 1 base to trimming and J lost 9 bases, with 13 bases between them. CDR3 coding DNA: TGTGCCAGCAGCTTAGGAGGGGGGGCGGGTGAGCAGTTCTTC. It encodes CASSLGGGAGEQFF.